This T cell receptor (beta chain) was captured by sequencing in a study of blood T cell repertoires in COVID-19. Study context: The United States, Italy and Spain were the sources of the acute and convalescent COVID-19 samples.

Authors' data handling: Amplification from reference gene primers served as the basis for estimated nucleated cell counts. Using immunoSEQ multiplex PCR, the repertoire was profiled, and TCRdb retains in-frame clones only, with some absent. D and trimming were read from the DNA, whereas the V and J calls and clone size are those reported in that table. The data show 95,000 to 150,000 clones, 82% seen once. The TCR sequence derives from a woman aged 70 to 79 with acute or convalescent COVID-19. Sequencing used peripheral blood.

The CDR3 here is CASSTGQGATNEKLFF. CDR3 in DNA: TGCGCCAGCAGCACGGGACAGGGCGCAACTAATGAAAAACTGTTTTTT. This sequence joins TRBV5-1 and TRBJ1-4; the match to TRBD1 covers 9 bases. This CDR3 spans 16 amino acids. The germline V gene has CDR1 SGHRS and CDR2 YFSETQ. The V gene end was trimmed by 4 bases and the J gene end by 0 bases; junction bases not matched to a gene: 4.